This T cell receptor beta chain was sequenced during a study of shared clonotypes between healthy human individuals. Replicate PCRs for sorted subsets used around 200 ng DNA; this equaled about 30,000 T cell genomes. The method was immunoSEQ multiplex PCR; TCRdb's version includes in-frame clones alone and lacks a portion of them. The sample holds about 2.1 million clones, 85% to 95% seen once. Naive CD8 cells were CD45RO-negative, positively selected for CCR7, excluding terminally differentiated effector memory CD45RA+ cells. The V and J ends lost 2 bases and 2 bases respectively, with 11 bases between them. Per the germline V gene, CDR1 is MDHEN and CDR2 is SYDVKM. CDR3 length: 15 amino acids.

The rearrangement joins TRBV28 to TRBJ2-3, with no clear D. Sequencing used naive CD8+ T cells from PBMCs. The receptor was isolated from a man aged 18 to 30 in good health. Some clones in this sample may be carry-over from other donors' samples. The CDR3 reads CASSLRRVDTDTQYF. The CDR3 region has the DNA TGTGCCAGCAGTTTACGACGGGTAGACACAGATACGCAGTATTTT.